The present T cell receptor (beta chain) was sequenced within a study of T-cell reconstitution after alpha-beta-depleted transplantation in children. This CDR3 has 13 amino acids. Per germline, CDR1 SGDLS and CDR2 YYNGEE. Trimming took off 0 bases at V and 4 bases at J, with 7 bases between the two ends. General study points: Some patients' high day-60 TCRbeta diversity was attributed to recipient cells surviving conditioning. Several hundred graft clones that had expanded were reportedly the source of alpha-beta T cells about two months after transplant.

Concerning this clonotype: Its antigen is unknown.

The library targeted TCRbeta and was prepared with unique molecular identifiers. TCRdb reanalysed the PCR reads using MiXCR and keeps one entry per CDR3 protein. Of around 580,000 distinct CDR3 sequences in the sample, under 30% were seen once. The sequence was collected from a boy less than two years old who had a stem cell transplant for acute myeloid leukemia, so the T cells may come from the graft donor. Material: PBMCs, mostly from graft donor cells, obtained 360 days after TCRalphabeta/CD19-depleted stem cell transplant. The genes are TRBV9 and TRBJ1-1, with D uncertain. CDR3 in amino acids: CASSVAGSTEAFF. DNA of the CDR3: TGTGCCAGCAGCGTAGCGGGCTCCACTGAAGCTTTCTTT.